The 17 T cell receptor beta chains listed next were all sequenced from one sample in a study of technical replicates of blood from several donors. The assay was immunoSEQ multiplex PCR, and TCRdb's table has in-frame clones only and misses some. The top ten clones hold approximately 0.2% of a sample with 85,000 to 100,000 clones, 90% to 97% of them seen once. The sequencing sample was made of T cells isolated from PBMCs. These receptors were collected from a human donor in good health.

The chain is built from TRBV27 and TRBJ2-6; no clear D gene. The CDR3 covers 14 residues. Trimming removed 4 bases from V and 4 bases from J, with 8 bases in between. CDR1 and CDR2 (germline): MNHEY, SMNVEV (reference sequence). The CDR3 bases are TGTGCCAGCAGTTGGTTAGCCGGGGCCAACGTCCTGACTTTC. This codes for CASSWLAGANVLTF.

DNA of the CDR3: TGTGCCAGCAGCTCGCGAGGGACTGAAGCTTTCTTT. This codes for CASSSRGTEAFF. This chain connects TRBV5-4 to TRBJ1-1; D is undetermined. The germline V gene has CDR1 SGHNT and CDR2 YYREEE (reference sequence). The germline V and J ends were trimmed by 3 bases and 5 bases, with 8 bases remaining between them. This CDR3 is 12 amino acids long.

The J gene is TRBJ1-2, the V gene TRBV30; 9 positions agree with TRBD1. The CDR3 length is 14 residues. CDR1 is GTSNPN, CDR2 SVGIG, per germline (reference sequence). Trimming took 4 bases from V and 8 from J; bases not matched to a gene: 11. The CDR3 is CAWNPMDRGKGYTF. Written as DNA, the CDR3 is TGTGCCTGGAATCCAATGGACAGGGGCAAGGGCTACACCTTC.

CDR3 loop: CASSLFPGQGDGYTF. As DNA, the CDR3 is TGCGCCAGCAGCCTATTTCCAGGACAGGGGGATGGCTACACCTTC. The rearrangement uses TRBV4-1 and TRBJ1-2; TRBD1 matches at 10 bases. Trimming cost V 4 bases and J 6 bases; bases outside gene matches: 8. Germline CDR1 MGHRA, CDR2 YSYEKL. This CDR3 has 15 residues.

This clone is a singleton in its sample. The chain combines TRBV9 with TRBJ2-1, with 8 bases that match TRBD2. The junction had 10 bases not matched to a gene; V was cut back by 2 bases and J by 3 bases. The CDR3 length is 17 residues. In germline, CDR1 is SGDLS, CDR2 YYNGEE. The chain's CDR3 is CASSVRGTSGYYNEQFF. The CDR3 bases are TGTGCCAGCAGCGTGAGGGGTACTAGCGGCTACTACAATGAGCAGTTCTTC.

The chain has TRBV2 and TRBJ2-1, with 9 nucleotides matching TRBD1. Trimming cost V 3 bases and J 8 bases; bases outside gene matches: 8. Germline loops: CDR1 SNHLY, CDR2 FYNNEI. This CDR3 is 15 amino acids long. The CDR3 bases are TGTGCCAGCAGTGAGAAGGGACAGGGTGTCGATGAGCAGTTCTTC. Protein: CASSEKGQGVDEQFF.

The gene calls are TRBV6-5 and TRBJ1-5, with D maybe TRBD1 (5 bases). Trimming took off 5 bases at V and 5 bases at J, with 13 bases between the two ends. Germline V lookup: CDR1 MNHEY, CDR2 SVGAGI. This CDR3 spans 14 amino acids. For the CDR3, the DNA is TGTGCCAGCAGTGGGGTCTCCAGGGATCAGCCCCAGCATTTT. Translation gives CASSGVSRDQPQHF.

The chain couples TRBV4-1 to TRBJ2-3; TRBD2 matches 7 bases. V lost 4 bases, J lost 4 bases, and 5 bases stayed unmatched. This CDR3 contains 14 residues. Germline V gene data show CDR1 as MGHRA and CDR2 as YSYEKL. CDR3 nucleotides: TGCGCCAGCAGCCTCTCTAGCGGATCAGATACGCAGTATTTT. This translates into CASSLSSGSDTQYF.

This clone appeared once. This chain links TRBV6-5 with TRBJ2-7, with 10 bases matching TRBD1. In germline, CDR1 is MNHEY, CDR2 SVGAGI. V shed 0 bases and J 5 bases; nucleotides not matched to a gene: 7. This CDR3 spans 16 amino acids. As DNA, the CDR3 is TGTGCCAGCAGTTACTCGGCCGGGACAGGGGCTCACGAGCAGTACTTC. As protein: CASSYSAGTGAHEQYF.

The chain has TRBV10-3 and TRBJ2-1, with 8 bases lining up with TRBD1. CDR3 size: 18 residues. The J segment lost 5 bases and the V segment lost 3 bases, leaving 15 bases of the junction unmatched. The V gene's germline CDR1 is ENHRY and CDR2 SYGVKD. CDR3 nucleotide sequence: TGTGCCATCAGTGAAGACAGGGGACGAGGGAGTCCACACAATGAGCAGTTCTTC. This encodes CAISEDRGRGSPHNEQFF.

V is TRBV23-1 and J is TRBJ2-5; perhaps TRBD1 as D (6 bases). TRBV23-1 is noted as an ORF with a role that remains uncertain. The CDR3 runs 16 residues. V lost 4 bases and J lost 1, with 16 bases in between. The CDR3 DNA follows: TGCGCCAGCAGTCCACAACACAGGGTGCTCCAAGAGACCCAGTACTTC. The encoded protein is CASSPQHRVLQETQYF.

This clone was observed a handful of times. The V and J genes are TRBV27 and TRBJ1-1; 9 bases agree with TRBD1. This CDR3 region has 15 residues. Germline lookup yields CDR1 MNHEY and CDR2 SMNVEV (reference sequence). With 3 bases clipped from V and 6 bases from J, the junction kept 8 bases outside the gene matches. DNA of the CDR3: TGTGCCAGCAGTTTCGGTAGACAGGGGGGTGCTGAAGCTTTCTTT. Translation: CASSFGRQGGAEAFF.

CDR3: CASSIDLVTSGRYGEQFF. The CDR3 region has the DNA TGTGCCAGTAGTATAGATCTCGTGACTAGCGGGAGGTATGGTGAGCAGTTCTTC. This chain uses TRBV19 with TRBJ2-1; the match to TRBD2 covers 13 bases. The CDR3 is 18 amino acids. V lost 0 bases, J lost 9 bases, and 11 bases stayed unmatched. CDR1 and CDR2 (germline): LNHDA, SQIVND (reference sequence). Together with reference TRBV19 and TRBJ2-1, the CDR3 gives the full variable domain: DGGITQSPKYLFRKEGQNVTLSCEQNLNHDAMYWYRQDPGQGLRLIYYSQIVNDFQKGDIAEGYSVSREKKESFPLTVTSAQKNPTAFYLCASSIDLVTSGRYGEQFFGPGTRLTVL.

This chain links TRBV10-3 with TRBJ1-4, with 8 nucleotides matching TRBD1. The CDR3 extends over 15 amino acids. Per germline, CDR1 ENHRY and CDR2 SYGVKD. Trimming cost V 6 bases and J 8 bases; bases outside gene matches: 11. As DNA, the CDR3 is TGTGCCATCAGGGGAGGACGAGGACAGGGCGAAAAACTGTTTTTT. Protein sequence: CAIRGGRGQGEKLFF.

J is TRBJ2-7 and V is TRBV14; D might be TRBD2 (6 bases). The V gene lost 2 bases and the J gene lost 2 bases, with 13 bases spanning the gap. The CDR3 loop spans 15 amino acids. In germline, CDR1 is SGHDN, CDR2 FVKESK. The CDR3, as DNA: TGTGCCAGCAGCCAATTGTCGGGCGGGACCTACGAGCAGTACTTC. As protein: CASSQLSGGTYEQYF.

The genes are TRBV7-9 and TRBJ2-5; the D is unclear. Germline values: CDR1 SEHNR, CDR2 FQNEAQ (reference sequence). CDR3 size: 14 residues. Trimming shortened V by 1 base and J by 5 bases, and 11 bases separated the two germline ends. The CDR3 DNA sequence: TGTGCCAGCAGCTTAGTTCCTAGGATGGAGACCCAGTACTTC. Its protein is CASSLVPRMETQYF.

The chain is built from TRBV27 and TRBJ2-7; tentative D call: TRBD1 (5 bases). V lost 0 bases and J lost 0, with 9 bases in between. Germline loops: CDR1 MNHEY, CDR2 SMNVEV (reference sequence). The CDR3 runs 15 residues. CDR3: CASSLSSQGSYEQYF. The CDR3 DNA sequence: TGTGCCAGCAGTTTATCGTCCCAGGGCTCCTACGAGCAGTACTTC.